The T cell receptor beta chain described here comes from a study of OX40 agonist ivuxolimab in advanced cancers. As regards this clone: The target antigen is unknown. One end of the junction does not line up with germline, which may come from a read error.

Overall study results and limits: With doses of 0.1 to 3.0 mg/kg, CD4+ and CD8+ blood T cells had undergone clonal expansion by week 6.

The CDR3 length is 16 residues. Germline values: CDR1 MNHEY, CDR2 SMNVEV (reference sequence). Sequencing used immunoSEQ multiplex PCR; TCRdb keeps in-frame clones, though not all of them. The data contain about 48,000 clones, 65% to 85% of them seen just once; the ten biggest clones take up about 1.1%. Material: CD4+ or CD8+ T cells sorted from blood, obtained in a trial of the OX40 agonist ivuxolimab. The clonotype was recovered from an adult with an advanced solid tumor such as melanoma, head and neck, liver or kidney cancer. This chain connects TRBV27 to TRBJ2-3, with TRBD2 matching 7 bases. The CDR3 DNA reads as TGTGCCAGCAGCCCCTCAAGCGGGGCTAGCACAGGTACGCAGTATTTT. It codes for CASSPSSGASTGTQYF.